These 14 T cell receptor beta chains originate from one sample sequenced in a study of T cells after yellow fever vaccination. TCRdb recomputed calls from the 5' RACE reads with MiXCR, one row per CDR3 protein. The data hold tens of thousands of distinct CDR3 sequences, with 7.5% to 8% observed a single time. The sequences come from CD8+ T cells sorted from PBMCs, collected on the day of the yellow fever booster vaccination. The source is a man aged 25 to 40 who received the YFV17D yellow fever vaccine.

The CDR3 DNA is TGTGCCAGCAGCCCCGGACTGATTGAGCAGTTCTTC. Translated: CASSPGLIEQFF. The chain carries TRBV6-2 or TRBV6-3 and TRBJ2-1; maybe TRBD2 (5 bases). The ends were cut back, 6 bases at V and 9 bases at J, with 12 bases in the middle. Germline V gene sequence: CDR1 MNHEY, CDR2 SVGEGT. The CDR3 is 12 residues long.

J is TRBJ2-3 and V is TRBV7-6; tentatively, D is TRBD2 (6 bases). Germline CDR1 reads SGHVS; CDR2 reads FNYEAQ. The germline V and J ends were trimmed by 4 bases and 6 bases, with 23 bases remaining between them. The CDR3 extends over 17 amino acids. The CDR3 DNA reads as TGTGCCAGCAGCTCTCCCCAAATAGGAGGGAGAGCCGATACGCAGTATTTT. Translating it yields CASSSPQIGGRADTQYF.

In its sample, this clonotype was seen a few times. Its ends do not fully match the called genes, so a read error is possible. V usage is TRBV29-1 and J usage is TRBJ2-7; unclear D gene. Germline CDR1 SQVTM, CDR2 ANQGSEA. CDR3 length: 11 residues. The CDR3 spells CSVEGSYEQYF. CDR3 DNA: TGCAGCGTAGAAGGGTCCTACGAGCAGTACTTC.

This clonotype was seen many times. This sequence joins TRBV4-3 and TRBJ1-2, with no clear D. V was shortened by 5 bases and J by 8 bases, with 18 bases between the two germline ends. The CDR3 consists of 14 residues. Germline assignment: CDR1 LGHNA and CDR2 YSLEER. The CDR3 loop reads CASSLSGEGFGYTF. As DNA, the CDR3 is TGCGCCAGCAGCTTGTCTGGGGAGGGTTTCGGCTACACCTTC.

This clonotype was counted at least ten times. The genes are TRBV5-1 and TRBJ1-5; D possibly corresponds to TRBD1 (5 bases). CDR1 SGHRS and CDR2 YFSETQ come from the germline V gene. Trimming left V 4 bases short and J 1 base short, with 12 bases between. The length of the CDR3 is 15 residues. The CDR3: CASSLAGGSNQPQHF. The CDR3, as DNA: TGCGCCAGCAGCCTTGCGGGGGGGAGCAATCAGCCCCAGCATTTT.

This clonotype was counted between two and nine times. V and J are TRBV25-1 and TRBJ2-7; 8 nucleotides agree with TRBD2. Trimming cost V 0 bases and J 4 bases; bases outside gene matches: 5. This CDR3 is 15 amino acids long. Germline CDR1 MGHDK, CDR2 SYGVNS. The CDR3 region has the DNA TGTGCCAGCAGTGAATATGTAGCGGGAAGGTACGAGCAGTACTTC. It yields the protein CASSEYVAGRYEQYF.

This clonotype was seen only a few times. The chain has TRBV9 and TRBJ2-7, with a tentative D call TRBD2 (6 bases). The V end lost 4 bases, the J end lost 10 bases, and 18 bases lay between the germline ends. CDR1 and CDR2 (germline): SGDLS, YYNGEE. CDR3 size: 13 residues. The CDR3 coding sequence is TGTGCCAGCAGCAGGTTTGGAGGGGTGGAACAGTACTTC. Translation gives CASSRFGGVEQYF.

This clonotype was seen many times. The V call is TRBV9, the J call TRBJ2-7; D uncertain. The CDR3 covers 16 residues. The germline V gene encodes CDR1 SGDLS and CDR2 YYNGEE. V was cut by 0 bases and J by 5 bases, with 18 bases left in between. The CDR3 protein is CASSVARESNPHEQYF. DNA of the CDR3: TGTGCCAGCAGCGTAGCCAGAGAAAGCAACCCCCACGAGCAGTACTTC.

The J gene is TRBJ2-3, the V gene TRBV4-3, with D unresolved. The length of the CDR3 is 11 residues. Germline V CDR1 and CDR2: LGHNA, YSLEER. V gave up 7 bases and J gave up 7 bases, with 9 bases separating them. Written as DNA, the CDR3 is TGCGCCAGCACGCATGGGAATACGCAGTATTTT. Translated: CASTHGNTQYF.

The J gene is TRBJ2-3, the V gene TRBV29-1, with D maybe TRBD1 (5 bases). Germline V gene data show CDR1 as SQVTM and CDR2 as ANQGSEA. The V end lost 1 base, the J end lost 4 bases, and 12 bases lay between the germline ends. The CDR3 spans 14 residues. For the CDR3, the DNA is TGCAGCGTTGAAGGTCTGACAGTTGCAGATACGCAGTATTTT. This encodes CSVEGLTVADTQYF.

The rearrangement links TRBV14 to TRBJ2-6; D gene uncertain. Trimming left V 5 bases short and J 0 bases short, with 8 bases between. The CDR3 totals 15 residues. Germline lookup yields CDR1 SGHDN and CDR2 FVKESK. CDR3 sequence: CASSARDSGANVLTF. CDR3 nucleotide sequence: TGTGCCAGCAGCGCCAGAGACTCTGGGGCCAACGTCCTGACTTTC.

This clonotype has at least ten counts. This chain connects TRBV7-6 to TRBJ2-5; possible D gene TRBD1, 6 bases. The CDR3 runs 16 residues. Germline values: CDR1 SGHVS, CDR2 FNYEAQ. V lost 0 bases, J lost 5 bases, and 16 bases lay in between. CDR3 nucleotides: TGTGCCAGCAGCTTAGCGGAAAGGGCAGGGGTCGAGACCCAGTACTTC. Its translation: CASSLAERAGVETQYF.

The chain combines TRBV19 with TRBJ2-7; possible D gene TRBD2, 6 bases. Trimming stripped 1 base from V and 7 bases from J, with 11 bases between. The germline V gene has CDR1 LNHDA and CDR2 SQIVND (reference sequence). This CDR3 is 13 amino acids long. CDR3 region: CASSIAGAGEQYF. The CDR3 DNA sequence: TGTGCCAGTAGTATAGCGGGAGCTGGGGAGCAGTACTTC.

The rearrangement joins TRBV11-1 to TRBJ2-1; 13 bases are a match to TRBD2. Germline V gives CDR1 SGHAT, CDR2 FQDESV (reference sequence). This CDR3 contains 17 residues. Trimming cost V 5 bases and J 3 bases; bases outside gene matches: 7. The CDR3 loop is CASSHTSGRDCYNEQFF. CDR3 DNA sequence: TGTGCCAGCAGCCACACTAGCGGGAGGGATTGCTACAATGAGCAGTTCTTC. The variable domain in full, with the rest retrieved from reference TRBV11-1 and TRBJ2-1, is EAEVAQSPRYKITEKSQAVAFWCDPISGHATLYWYRQILGQGPELLVQFQDESVVDDSQLPKDRFSAERLKGVDSTLKIQPAELGDSAMYLCASSHTSGRDCYNEQFFGPGTRLTVL.